This T cell receptor (beta chain) is drawn from a study of CD8 T cells in ankylosing spondylitis. The germline CDR1 and CDR2 sequences are MDHEN and SYDVKM. V lost 2 bases and J lost 10, with 24 bases in between. There are 17 residues in the CDR3. TCRdb itself ran the 5' RACE reads through MiXCR, one entry per CDR3 protein. The sample shows a few hundred thousand distinct CDR3 sequences, 15% to 25% of them seen only once. Sequenced: blood, either unsorted or a sorted T cell fraction (not recorded which). This chain joins TRBV28 and TRBJ2-1; perhaps D is TRBD1 or TRBD2 (5 bases each). This receptor was taken from a male donor with ankylosing spondylitis or in good health (not recorded which). CDR3 DNA sequence: TGTGCCAGCAGTTTAAATGGGTTGAGGGAGAGGGGTCGGGAGCAGTTCTTC. Translation gives CASSLNGLRERGREQFF.